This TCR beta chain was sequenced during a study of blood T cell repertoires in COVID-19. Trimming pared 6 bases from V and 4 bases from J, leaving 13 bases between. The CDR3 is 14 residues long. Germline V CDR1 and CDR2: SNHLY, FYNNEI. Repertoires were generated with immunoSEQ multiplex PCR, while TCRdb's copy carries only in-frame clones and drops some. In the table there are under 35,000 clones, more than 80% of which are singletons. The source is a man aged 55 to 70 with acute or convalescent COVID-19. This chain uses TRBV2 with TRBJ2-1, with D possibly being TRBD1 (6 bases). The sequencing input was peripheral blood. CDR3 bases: TGTGCCAGCAGCGTCCCGGGACAATACAATGAGCAGTTCTTC. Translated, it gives CASSVPGQYNEQFF.